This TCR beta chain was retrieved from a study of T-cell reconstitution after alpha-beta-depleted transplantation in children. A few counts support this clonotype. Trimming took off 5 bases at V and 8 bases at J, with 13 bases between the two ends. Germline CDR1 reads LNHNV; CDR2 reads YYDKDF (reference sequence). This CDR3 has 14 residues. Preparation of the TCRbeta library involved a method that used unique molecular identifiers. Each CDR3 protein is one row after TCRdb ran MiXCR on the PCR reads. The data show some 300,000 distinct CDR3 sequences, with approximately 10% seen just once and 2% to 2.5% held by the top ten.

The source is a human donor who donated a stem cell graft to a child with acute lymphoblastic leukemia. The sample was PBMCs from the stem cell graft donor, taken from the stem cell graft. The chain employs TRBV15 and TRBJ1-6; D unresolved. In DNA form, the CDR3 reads TGTGCCACCAGCCGACATAACGCGGATTCACCCCTCCACTTT. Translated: CATSRHNADSPLHF.